A single sample is the source of the 27 T cell receptor beta chains below, sequenced in a study of blood T cell repertoires in COVID-19. Libraries were prepared by immunoSEQ multiplex PCR; TCRdb keeps only in-frame clonotypes and omits some of them. The sample has roughly 330,000 clones, over 75% seen once. Sequencing used peripheral blood. These receptors were taken from a woman aged 50 to 65 with active or convalescent COVID-19.

The chain couples TRBV11-3 to TRBJ1-1; 7 bases line up with TRBD1. After removal of 0 bases from V and 11 bases from J, the junction contained 9 bases not matched to a gene. The V gene's germline CDR1 is SGHNT and CDR2 YENEEA. The CDR3 length is 14 residues. The CDR3 DNA is TGTGCCAGCAGCTTAGATGGGCAGGGGGGACGTGCTTTCTTT. It translates to CASSLDGQGGRAFF. The full variable domain, with the rest looked up from reference TRBV11-3 and TRBJ1-1, is EAGVVQSPRYKIIEKKQPVAFWCNPISGHNTLYWYLQNLGQGPELLIRYENEEAVDDSQLPKDRFSAERLKGVDSTLKIQPAELGDSAVYLCASSLDGQGGRAFFGQGTRLTVV.

This clone was seen a single time. This chain connects TRBV6-1 to TRBJ2-5; 7 nucleotides match TRBD1. The CDR3 extends over 18 amino acids. The germline V gene encodes CDR1 MNHNS and CDR2 SASEGT. V lost 0 bases, J lost 2 bases, and 12 bases stayed unmatched. The CDR3 DNA reads as TGTGCCAGCAGTGAAGCCTTCCCCCGGGACAGAGCACAAGAGACCCAGTACTTC. Translated: CASSEAFPRDRAQETQYF.

The chain recombines TRBV10-3 with TRBJ2-1, with 8 bases that match TRBD1. With V trimmed by 1 base and J by 4 bases, 3 bases remained unmatched. CDR1 is ENHRY, CDR2 SYGVKD, per germline. This CDR3 has 15 amino acids. The CDR3 sequence: CAISEWGQEYNEQFF. CDR3 bases: TGTGCCATCAGTGAGTGGGGACAGGAGTACAATGAGCAGTTCTTC.

The rearrangement uses TRBV28 and TRBJ2-7, with TRBD1 matching over 7 bases. V gave up 8 bases and J gave up 3 bases; unmatched junction bases: 10. The CDR3 is 14 residues long. Germline V gene sequence: CDR1 MDHEN, CDR2 SYDVKM. In DNA, the CDR3 is TGTGCCAGCCGCCGAGGGGCAGGGGGCTACGAGCAGTACTTC. It specifies CASRRGAGGYEQYF. Full variable domain (outside the CDR3, taken from reference TRBV28 and TRBJ2-7): DVKVTQSSRYLVKRTGEKVFLECVQDMDHENMFWYRQDPGLGLRLIYFSYDVKMKEKGDIPEGYSVSREKKERFSLILESASTNQTSMYLCASRRGAGGYEQYFGPGTRLTVT.

V gene TRBV28 combines with J gene TRBJ1-2, with 7 bases aligning to TRBD1. Germline CDR1 is MDHEN and CDR2 is SYDVKM. The CDR3 runs 17 residues. Germline trimming cut 6 bases from V and 2 bases from J; bases unmatched to any gene: 15. The CDR3 coding sequence is TGTGCCAGCAGAACACCGGGACAGCCGGATTACAACTATGGCTACACCTTC. This gives the protein CASRTPGQPDYNYGYTF.

As to this clone: Mismatch with germline at one junction end may stem from a read error. V gene TRBV3-1 (or the pseudogene TRBV3-2) combines with J gene TRBJ2-7; TRBD2 is a possible D gene (7 bases). The germline V gene has CDR1 LGHDT and CDR2 YNNKEL (reference sequence). The CDR3 sequence is 17 residues long. The DNA of the CDR3 is TGTGCCAGCACCCAAGGAAGCGAACGGGGGGCAAGGTACGAGCAGTACTTC. It yields the protein CASTQGSERGARYEQYF.

J is TRBJ2-7 and V is TRBV5-5, with D unclear. CDR1 SGHKS and CDR2 YYEKEE come from the germline V gene (reference sequence). Between the trimmed V and J ends, which lost 2 bases and 5 bases, there was a span of 11 bases. The CDR3 runs 13 residues. CDR3 DNA sequence: TGTGCCAGCAGCTTCCCGTCTCAGGACGAGCAGTACTTC. Protein: CASSFPSQDEQYF. Looking up the rest from reference TRBV5-5 and TRBJ2-7 gives the full variable domain: DAGVTQSPTHLIKTRGQQVTLRCSPISGHKSVSWYQQVLGQGPQFIFQYYEKEERGRGNFPDRFSARQFPNYSSELNVNALLLGDSALYLCASSFPSQDEQYFGPGTRLTVT.

The chain has TRBV10-3 and TRBJ1-1, with TRBD1 as a possible D gene (5 bases). The germline V gene encodes CDR1 ENHRY and CDR2 SYGVKD. The CDR3 is 15 amino acids. Between the trimmed V and J ends, which lost 6 bases and 1 base, there was a span of 15 bases. CDR3 bases: TGTGCCATCAGGGGGGGTGGCGGTGAGAACACTGAAGCTTTCTTT. This sequence encodes CAIRGGGGENTEAFF.

This clone was seen only a few times. This chain links TRBV6-5 with TRBJ2-2; no definite D call. This CDR3 spans 13 amino acids. Germline assignment: CDR1 MNHEY and CDR2 SVGAGI. The V end lost 6 bases, the J end lost 1 base, and 6 bases lay between the germline ends. The DNA of the CDR3 is TGTGCCAGCAGAAGACAGAACACCGGGGAGCTGTTTTTT. As protein: CASRRQNTGELFF.

This chain joins TRBV5-1 and TRBJ2-7; weak D call: TRBD1 (5 bases). Germline loops: CDR1 SGHRS, CDR2 YFSETQ. The length of the CDR3 is 12 residues. Trimming removed 0 bases from V and 6 bases from J, with 7 bases in between. In DNA, the CDR3 is TGCGCCAGCAGCTTGGTAGGGGCCGAGCAGTACTTC. It codes for CASSLVGAEQYF. The variable domain in full, completed from reference TRBV5-1 and TRBJ2-7, reads KAGVTQTPRYLIKTRGQQVTLSCSPISGHRSVSWYQQTPGQGLQFLFEYFSETQRNKGNFPGRFSGRQFSNSRSEMNVSTLELGDSALYLCASSLVGAEQYFGPGTRLTVT.

In regard to this clone: The same CDR3 also results from other DNA sequences found in this sample. The chain couples TRBV7-3 to TRBJ2-1; TRBD1 might be the D (6 bases). This CDR3 contains 15 residues. V lost 5 bases and J lost 0, with 11 bases in between. Germline CDR1 SGHTA, CDR2 FQGTGA. The CDR3 region has the DNA TGTGCCAGCAGCGAGGGACAAAGCTCCTACAATGAGCAGTTCTTC. This translates into CASSEGQSSYNEQFF.

The chain couples TRBV4-1 to TRBJ2-1; 7 bases map to TRBD2. CDR1 is MGHRA, CDR2 YSYEKL, per germline. After removal of 4 bases from V and 14 bases from J, the junction contained 14 bases not matched to a gene. The CDR3 loop spans 14 amino acids. The CDR3 bases are TGCGCCAGCAGCCGGGACGAAACCCGGGGGGAGAAGTTCTTC. It codes for CASSRDETRGEKFF.

The chain couples TRBV28 to TRBJ1-2, with TRBD1 as a possible D gene (5 bases). V lost 7 bases and J lost 5, with 23 bases in between. CDR1 is MDHEN, CDR2 SYDVKM, per germline. This CDR3 has 16 amino acids. This chain's CDR3 is CASTSATNSGRYGYTF. The CDR3 nucleotides read TGTGCCAGCACGTCAGCCACAAATTCAGGGCGGTATGGCTACACCTTC.

This rearrangement joins TRBV28 to TRBJ1-3, with D hard to call. V gave up 6 bases and J gave up 4 bases, with 13 bases separating them. The germline V gene encodes CDR1 MDHEN and CDR2 SYDVKM. The CDR3 is 14 amino acids. This CDR3 is CASSLVGGGNTIYF. The CDR3 DNA sequence: TGTGCCAGCAGCTTGGTGGGAGGGGGAAACACCATATATTTT.

V usage is TRBV11-2 and J usage is TRBJ2-7, with TRBD2 matching over 9 bases. Germline V gene sequence: CDR1 SGHAT, CDR2 FQNNGV. CDR3 length: 15 amino acids. Trimming at V came to 3 bases and at J to 0 bases, leaving 3 bases not matched to a gene. CDR3 nucleotides: TGTGCCAGCAGCTTTAGCGGGGGAAGCTCCTACGAGCAGTACTTC. Translating it yields CASSFSGGSSYEQYF.

This clone was detected only once. The rearrangement joins TRBV5-4 to TRBJ2-7, with 8 bases identical to TRBD2. With 0 bases clipped from V and 7 bases from J, the junction kept 9 bases outside the gene matches. The CDR3 is made up of 15 amino acids. Germline V gives CDR1 SGHNT, CDR2 YYREEE (reference sequence). CDR3: CASSLGRAGVGEQYF. The CDR3 DNA sequence: TGTGCCAGCAGCTTGGGGAGAGCGGGAGTGGGTGAGCAGTACTTC.

The chain links TRBV6-5 to TRBJ2-7; possibly TRBD2 for D (5 bases). The V end lost 6 bases, the J end lost 2 bases, and 11 bases lay between the germline ends. The CDR3 is made up of 13 amino acids. Per germline, CDR1 MNHEY and CDR2 SVGAGI. The CDR3 loop reads CASSLRTPYEQYF. As DNA, the CDR3 is TGTGCCAGCAGCCTTCGGACTCCCTACGAGCAGTACTTC.

V gene TRBV21-1 combines with J gene TRBJ1-1. TRBV21-1 is recorded as a pseudogene. The CDR3 totals 16 residues. The CDR3 here is CASSKDWGGVNTEAFF. The CDR3, as DNA: TGTGCCAGCAGCAAAGATTGGGGGGGCGTGAACACTGAAGCTTTCTTT.

This clone has just a few counts. The rearrangement joins TRBV7-2 to TRBJ1-5; 8 bases are a match to TRBD1. Trimming cost V 6 bases and J 3 bases; bases outside gene matches: 7. The germline V gene has CDR1 SGHTA and CDR2 FQGNSA. This CDR3 has 15 residues. CDR3: CASRLRGQDNQPQHF. The CDR3 coding sequence is TGTGCCAGCAGGCTTAGGGGACAGGACAATCAGCCCCAGCATTTT.

The chain recombines TRBV20-1 with TRBJ1-1; D may be TRBD1 (5 bases). Germline V lookup: CDR1 DFQATT, CDR2 SNEGSKA (reference sequence). This CDR3 has 14 amino acids. Trimming removed 3 bases from V and 1 base from J, with 12 bases in between. The CDR3 region has the DNA TGCAGTGCTAGTAGGGGCAGCCGGAACACTGAAGCTTTCTTT. Protein: CSASRGSRNTEAFF.

The chain recombines TRBV27 with TRBJ2-7, with TRBD1 matching over 12 bases. With 4 bases clipped from V and 5 bases from J, the junction kept 12 bases outside the gene matches. This CDR3 has 17 amino acids. Germline assignment: CDR1 MNHEY and CDR2 SMNVEV (reference sequence). The CDR3 DNA reads TGTGCCAGCAGTTCGGGACAGGGGGCTTTGCCTACCAACGAGCAGTACTTC. It is translated as CASSSGQGALPTNEQYF.

The table lists this clone with a count of one. The chain recombines TRBV19 with TRBJ2-1; 11 bases map to TRBD2. This CDR3 contains 15 residues. Germline V lookup: CDR1 LNHDA, CDR2 SQIVND (reference sequence). J lost 0 bases, V lost 7 bases, and 2 bases had no gene match. DNA for the CDR3: TGTGCCAGTAAGGGACTAGCGGACTCCTACAATGAGCAGTTCTTC. This translates into CASKGLADSYNEQFF.

The rearrangement joins TRBV28 to TRBJ1-5; TRBD1 matches at 8 bases. The length of the CDR3 is 15 residues. Germline CDR1 reads MDHEN; CDR2 reads SYDVKM. Trimming at V came to 4 bases and at J to 0 bases, leaving 2 bases not matched to a gene. CDR3 sequence reads: CASSSGQVSNQPQHF. The CDR3 DNA reads as TGTGCCAGCAGTTCGGGACAGGTTAGCAATCAGCCCCAGCATTTT.

A single count supports this clone. This chain links TRBV19 with TRBJ2-3, with a possible D match to TRBD2 (5 bases). Germline loops: CDR1 LNHDA, CDR2 SQIVND (reference sequence). Trimming pared 3 bases from V and 3 bases from J, leaving 10 bases between. This CDR3 contains 14 residues. The DNA of the CDR3 is TGTGCCAGTAGTATCCTTCGGGAAACAGATACGCAGTATTTT. This sequence encodes CASSILRETDTQYF.

The rearrangement uses TRBV20-1 and TRBJ1-2; tentatively, D is TRBD1 (6 bases). Germline V gene lookup returns CDR1 DFQATT and CDR2 SNEGSKA (reference sequence). V lost 1 base and J 6 bases, leaving 6 bases between the germline ends. This CDR3 spans 11 amino acids. This chain's CDR3 is CSARGTDGYTF. CDR3 nucleotides: TGCAGTGCTAGAGGGACAGATGGCTACACCTTC.

The J gene is TRBJ2-2, the V gene TRBV19; TRBD2 matches 8 bases. With 3 bases clipped from V and 7 bases from J, the junction kept 7 bases outside the gene matches. This CDR3 spans 15 amino acids. Germline V gene data show CDR1 as LNHDA and CDR2 as SQIVND (reference sequence). The CDR3 bases are TGTGCCAGTAGTATCAGGACTAGCACCATCGGGGAGCTGTTTTTT. Translating it yields CASSIRTSTIGELFF.

The chain joins TRBV15 to TRBJ2-7, with D possibly being TRBD1 (5 bases). The length of the CDR3 is 14 residues. Germline-derived CDR1 and CDR2 are LNHNV and YYDKDF (reference sequence). V lost 3 bases, J lost 2 bases, and 11 bases lay in between. CDR3 region: CATSSIGVAYEQYF. DNA of the CDR3: TGTGCCACCAGCAGTATAGGGGTGGCCTACGAGCAGTACTTC.